Listed here are 2 T cell receptor beta chains from one sample, sequenced in a study of blood T cell repertoires in COVID-19. The data were produced by immunoSEQ multiplex PCR, yet TCRdb's version contains in-frame clones alone and is incomplete. The profile shows approximately 100,000 clones, about 89% of them singletons. Input material: peripheral blood. The receptors were sampled from a man aged 50 to 60 with acute or convalescent COVID-19.

The chain combines TRBV24-1 with TRBJ2-5; TRBD1 matches at 8 bases. The CDR3 sequence is 16 residues long. V trimming: 3 bases; J trimming: 0 bases; junction bases outside the gene matches: 5. The V gene's germline CDR1 is KGHDR and CDR2 SFDVKD. The CDR3 DNA follows: TGTGCCACCAGTGATACGACAGGGGACAACCAAGAGACCCAGTACTTC. Translating gives CATSDTTGDNQETQYF.

V is TRBV23-1 and J is TRBJ2-2; D is undetermined. TRBV23-1 is filed as an ORF, its function uncertain. The CDR3 totals 16 residues. Trimming shortened V by 0 bases and J by 6 bases, and 14 bases separated the two germline ends. For the CDR3, the DNA is TGCGCCAGCAGTCAATCGCGTACAGCTAAGCCCGGGGAGCTGTTTTTT. As protein: CASSQSRTAKPGELFF.